The T cell receptor (beta chain) described here comes from a study of T cells in Graves' hyperthyroidism and ophthalmopathy. This clonotype was counted many times. Its specificity is not known. Newly diagnosed hyperthyroidism, duration under 2 months, in patients aged 18 to 65. Uncontrolled infection, other autoimmune disease, pregnancy or lactation disqualified patients from enrolment. Clinical symptoms, serum thyroxine, TRAb, thyroid ultrasound and orbital computed tomography established diagnosis. CDR3 length: 17 amino acids. V gave up 6 bases and J gave up 0 bases; unmatched junction bases: 11. The germline V gene has CDR1 ENHRY and CDR2 SYGVKD. RNA transcripts provided the source from which TCR beta CDR3 regions were amplified. HTBI primers drove first-round RT-PCR of the TCR CDR3. MiXCR, run by TCRdb on the multiplex PCR reads, gives a single entry per CDR3 protein. This sample has 600,000 to 850,000 distinct CDR3 sequences, with 18% found just once.

Study results and limitations: Blood held most thyroid clonotypes expanded above 0.001 frequency.

The chain links TRBV10-3 to TRBJ2-1, with TRBD2 matching 7 bases. The TCR was taken from a woman aged 50 to 65 with Graves' hyperthyroidism that later progressed to Graves' ophthalmopathy. Sequencing used blood. The CDR3 reads CAIRDGRGTFSYNEQFF. The CDR3 coding sequence is TGTGCCATCAGGGACGGGCGGGGGACGTTCTCCTACAATGAGCAGTTCTTC.